This T cell receptor beta chain is from a study of response to subunit inactivated influenza vaccine. TCRdb re-called the RT-PCR reads through MiXCR, storing one row per CDR3 protein. Of a few hundred thousand distinct CDR3 sequences listed, around a fifth are singletons. Findings and limits, study-wide: Each seasonal influenza vaccination recruits few new T cells, the authors suggested.

A remark on this clonotype: Its antigen is not known.

Looked up from germline, CDR1 is SGHVS and CDR2 is FNYEAQ. The CDR3 runs to 15 residues. V lost 0 bases and J 5 bases, leaving 10 bases between the germline ends. The clonotype originates from a man aged 45 to 75 who received an inactivated influenza vaccine. This chain joins TRBV7-6 and TRBJ2-2, with D unresolved. The sample here was PBMCs from blood, taken approximately 20 months after vaccination. The CDR3 region has the DNA TGTGCCAGCAGCTTAGCGGACCGTCAAACCGGGGAGCTGTTTTTT. Protein sequence: CASSLADRQTGELFF. Full variable domain (missing parts from reference TRBV7-6 and TRBJ2-2): GAGVSQSPRYKVTKRGQDVALRCDPISGHVSLYWYRQALGQGPEFLTYFNYEAQQDKSGLPNDRFSAERPEGSISTLTIQRTEQRDSAMYRCASSLADRQTGELFFGEGSRLTVL.